Below are 23 T cell receptor beta chains sequenced from a single sample in a study of OX40 agonist ivuxolimab in advanced cancers. The library was prepared using the immunoSEQ multiplex PCR assay. This is the immuneACCESS table as TCRdb keeps it, with only in-frame sequences that have V and J called. A part of the clones is gone; compared with another copy, unresolved V genes explain less than half, and the rest is unexplained. For this sample the table gives some 66,000 clones, of which roughly four fifths were detected only once. 2.5% of the sample is taken by the ten largest. Sequenced material: CD4+ or CD8+ T cells sorted from blood, taken in a trial of the OX40 agonist ivuxolimab. Receptor source: an adult with an advanced solid tumor such as melanoma, head and neck, liver or kidney cancer.

The chain is built from TRBV6-5 and TRBJ2-7; D uncertain. This CDR3 region has 14 residues. V lost 2 bases and J 4 bases, leaving 12 bases between the germline ends. Germline assignment: CDR1 MNHEY and CDR2 SVGAGI. The CDR3 region is CASSYTLMTYEQYF. Written as DNA, the CDR3 is TGTGCCAGCAGTTACACCCTTATGACATACGAGCAGTACTTC.

This clone was counted only a few times. The chain carries TRBV6-1 and TRBJ1-1; D is undetermined. CDR1 and CDR2 from the germline V gene are MNHNS and SASEGT. The CDR3 is 14 amino acids. V was pared by 5 bases and J by 4 bases, with 14 bases between. The CDR3 nucleotides read TGTGCCAGCAGTCCCGATCCTTTTGGCACTGAAGCTTTCTTT. It specifies CASSPDPFGTEAFF.

The V and J genes are TRBV7-9 and TRBJ1-2; no reliable D call. The CDR3 consists of 12 residues. The V gene's germline CDR1 is SEHNR and CDR2 FQNEAQ (reference sequence). Trimming removed 2 bases from V and 5 bases from J, with 6 bases in between. The CDR3 loop reads CASSLSDYGYTF. The CDR3 DNA reads TGTGCCAGCAGCTTATCGGATTATGGCTACACCTTC.

The chain couples TRBV7-8 to TRBJ1-1; 7 bases align to TRBD1. J was trimmed by 3 bases and V by 2 bases; bases with no gene match: 6. Germline CDR1 reads SGHVS; CDR2 reads FQNEAQ. This CDR3 is 15 amino acids long. CDR3 nucleotide sequence: TGTGCCAGCAGCTTACGAAGGGGGCCGGACACTGAAGCTTTCTTT. Translating it yields CASSLRRGPDTEAFF.

The chain joins TRBV6-1 to TRBJ1-1; TRBD1 is a possible D gene (6 bases). The ends were cut back, 7 bases at V and 6 bases at J, with 12 bases in the middle. Germline V gives CDR1 MNHNS, CDR2 SASEGT. The CDR3 runs 12 residues. DNA of the CDR3: TGTGCCAGCATCCCGGGACATCCTGAAGCTTTCTTT. Translation: CASIPGHPEAFF.

This clone was recorded only once. V and J are TRBV27 and TRBJ2-7; D may be TRBD1 (7 bases). Trimming stripped 1 base from V and 0 bases from J, with 13 bases between. This CDR3 is 16 amino acids long. Germline lookup yields CDR1 MNHEY and CDR2 SMNVEV (reference sequence). In DNA form, the CDR3 reads TGTGCCAGCAGTTTATGGCGGGACAGTAACTCCTACGAGCAGTACTTC. This translates into CASSLWRDSNSYEQYF.

V and J are TRBV29-1 and TRBJ1-2, with TRBD1 as a possible D gene (5 bases). Trimming pared 5 bases from V and 9 bases from J, leaving 16 bases between. The CDR3 extends over 12 amino acids. Per the germline V gene, CDR1 is SQVTM and CDR2 is ANQGSEA. Written as DNA, the CDR3 is TGCAGCGTTCCCCTTAGTCAGGGCAGCTACACCTTC. It yields the protein CSVPLSQGSYTF.

This clone has only one observation. The J gene is TRBJ2-5, the V gene TRBV25-1; 7 nucleotides align to TRBD1. Germline trimming cut 0 bases from V and 0 bases from J; bases unmatched to any gene: 4. Per the germline V gene, CDR1 is MGHDK and CDR2 is SYGVNS. The CDR3 spans 16 residues. The CDR3 loop is CASSEYKGTDQETQYF. As DNA, the CDR3 is TGTGCCAGCAGTGAATATAAGGGGACAGACCAAGAGACCCAGTACTTC.

V usage is TRBV7-9 and J usage is TRBJ2-5, with a weak D call TRBD1 (6 bases). Germline V gene sequence: CDR1 SEHNR, CDR2 FQNEAQ (reference sequence). The CDR3 runs 16 residues. V was shortened by 5 bases and J by 4 bases, with 20 bases between the two germline ends. The CDR3 loop is CASSPTGSGPRETQYF. CDR3 DNA sequence: TGTGCCAGCAGCCCTACAGGGTCCGGGCCCAGAGAGACCCAGTACTTC.

The chain joins TRBV5-1 to TRBJ2-5; D tentatively fits TRBD1 or TRBD2 (5 bases each). Germline assignment: CDR1 SGHRS and CDR2 YFSETQ. Trimming pared 4 bases from V and 1 base from J, leaving 17 bases between. The CDR3 length is 16 residues. As DNA, the CDR3 is TGCGCCAGCAGCCAAATGTCCGGGGCCACCCAAGAGACCCAGTACTTC. It yields the protein CASSQMSGATQETQYF.

This clone has a single count. This chain links TRBV11-3 with TRBJ1-2; tentatively, D is TRBD1 (5 bases). CDR1 is SGHNT and CDR2 is YENEEA in the germline V gene. The CDR3 loop spans 15 amino acids. Trimming pared 2 bases from V and 6 bases from J, leaving 16 bases between. The CDR3 DNA reads as TGTGCCAGCAGCTTATCCGAGGGACGAGTGAATGGCTACACCTTC. Translation gives CASSLSEGRVNGYTF.

This clone was counted once. This sequence joins TRBV12-5 and TRBJ1-1; no firm D call. The CDR3 length is 14 residues. Trimming took 1 base from V and 1 from J, leaving 7 bases between them. The germline V gene encodes CDR1 LGHNT and CDR2 FRNRAP. CDR3 sequence reads: CASGLDIRNTEAFF. For the CDR3, the DNA is TGTGCTAGTGGTTTGGATATAAGGAACACTGAAGCTTTCTTT.

Here the CDR3 DNA reads TGTGCCAGCAGTTCCATACCAGGGAGACCCTCTGGAAACACCATATATTTT. Its translation: CASSSIPGRPSGNTIYF. J is TRBJ1-3 and V is TRBV28, with D maybe TRBD1 (5 bases). Trimming stripped 4 bases from V and 0 bases from J, with 16 bases between. CDR1 is MDHEN and CDR2 is SYDVKM in the germline V gene. The CDR3 spans 17 residues.

The chain's CDR3 is CASSLSAGASGYTF. The CDR3, as DNA: TGTGCCAGCAGCTTATCGGCAGGGGCCAGCGGCTACACCTTC. V and J are TRBV7-3 and TRBJ1-2; D may be TRBD1 (6 bases). This CDR3 contains 14 residues. CDR1 is SGHTA and CDR2 is FQGTGA in the germline V gene. Trimming removed 2 bases from V and 8 bases from J, with 15 bases in between.

The genes are TRBV29-1 and TRBJ2-3; 8 nucleotides match TRBD2. V trimming: 7 bases; J trimming: 5 bases; junction bases outside the gene matches: 8. Germline V gene sequence: CDR1 SQVTM, CDR2 ANQGSEA. The CDR3 is 13 residues long. This CDR3 is CSGESGTRDTQYF. CDR3 DNA: TGCAGCGGGGAGAGCGGGACTAGAGATACGCAGTATTTT.

This clone has just one count. The genes are TRBV29-1 and TRBJ2-5; a weak D match, TRBD1 (6 bases). Gene TRBJ2-7 matches the end of the DNA better, so the J call may be wrong. CDR3 size: 14 residues. CDR1 is SQVTM, CDR2 ANQGSEA, per germline. In DNA, the CDR3 is TGCAGCGCTACCAGGGGCGGTAGCTCCTACGAGCAGTACTTC. Its protein product is CSATRGGSSYEQYF.

This clone was seen a handful of times. J is TRBJ2-3 and V is TRBV27; a possible D gene is TRBD2 (6 bases). The germline V and J ends were trimmed by 1 base and 4 bases, with 21 bases remaining between them. The CDR3 extends over 18 amino acids. The germline gives CDR1 MNHEY, CDR2 SMNVEV (reference sequence). Here the CDR3 reads CASSLFRPGRRTADTQYF. CDR3 DNA: TGTGCCAGCAGTTTATTTCGGCCAGGGAGGCGCACTGCAGATACGCAGTATTTT.

This clone was observed once. This chain connects TRBV5-4 to TRBJ2-5; unclear D gene. Germline CDR1 is SGHNT and CDR2 is YYREEE (reference sequence). The CDR3 is 14 residues long. Trimming stripped 6 bases from V and 2 bases from J, with 14 bases between. The CDR3 sequence: CASTFDITQETQYF. CDR3 DNA sequence: TGTGCCAGCACATTCGACATCACACAAGAGACCCAGTACTTC.

V gene TRBV9 combines with J gene TRBJ1-1; D is unresolved. Germline loops: CDR1 SGDLS, CDR2 YYNGEE. This CDR3 has 13 residues. Deletions cut 0 bases from V and 6 bases from J, with 9 bases between. The CDR3 protein is CASSVATGAEAFF. CDR3 DNA sequence: TGTGCCAGCAGCGTAGCTACCGGGGCTGAAGCTTTCTTT.

This clone ranks as medium-sized. The rearrangement links TRBV12-5 to TRBJ2-7; 9 nucleotides match TRBD2. Germline lookup yields CDR1 LGHNT and CDR2 FRNRAP. J lost 0 bases, V lost 6 bases, and 3 bases had no gene match. There are 14 residues in the CDR3. CDR3 protein: CASGPSGNSYEQYF. The CDR3 DNA sequence: TGTGCTAGTGGCCCTAGCGGGAACTCCTACGAGCAGTACTTC.

The J gene is TRBJ2-7, the V gene TRBV5-4; D unclear. V dropped 0 bases and J dropped 4 bases, with 8 bases sitting between them. In germline, CDR1 is SGHNT, CDR2 YYREEE (reference sequence). CDR3 size: 13 residues. DNA of the CDR3: TGTGCCAGCAGCTTGGAAGATGGGTACGAGCAGTACTTC. This sequence encodes CASSLEDGYEQYF.

The chain has TRBV27 and TRBJ1-2, with D maybe TRBD1 (5 bases). Between the trimmed V and J ends, which lost 4 bases and 4 bases, there was a span of 10 bases. Germline CDR1 and CDR2: MNHEY and SMNVEV (reference sequence). This CDR3 is 13 amino acids long. CDR3 sequence: CASSWGEGYGYTF. The CDR3 region has the DNA TGTGCCAGCAGTTGGGGGGAGGGCTATGGCTACACCTTC.

This chain connects TRBV5-4 to TRBJ2-3; D is undetermined. CDR3 size: 14 residues. The V gene lost 4 bases and the J gene lost 2 bases, with 11 bases spanning the gap. Germline values: CDR1 SGHNT, CDR2 YYREEE (reference sequence). This CDR3 reads CASSPDPLTDTQYF. Here the CDR3 DNA reads TGTGCCAGCAGCCCGGACCCACTCACAGATACGCAGTATTTT.